This T cell receptor beta chain came from a study of T cell changes during pregnancy in multiple sclerosis. Data came from immunoSEQ multiplex PCR; TCRdb stores just in-frame clones and leaves some out. The table shows roughly 33,000 clones, with roughly nine tenths occurring only once. The CDR3 loop spans 13 amino acids. V was clipped by 6 bases and J by 5 bases, with 16 bases between them. Germline CDR1 reads SQVTM; CDR2 reads ANQGSEA. This TCR was recovered from a female donor in good health, enrolled as a control in a pregnancy study. The specimen was CD4+ T cells from peripheral blood mononuclear cells, collected in the third trimester of pregnancy. The rearrangement links TRBV29-1 to TRBJ2-5; maybe TRBD2 (6 bases). CDR3 in DNA: TGCAGCGTCGCGGGGCGGGCTACTGAGACCCAGTACTTC. Translation gives CSVAGRATETQYF. The full variable domain, in which reference TRBV29-1 and TRBJ2-5 provide the parts outside the CDR3, is SAVISQKPSRDICQRGTSLTIQCQVDSQVTMMFWYRQQPGQSLTLIATANQGSEATYESGFVIDKFPISRPNLTFSTLTVSNMSPEDSSIYLCSVAGRATETQYFGPGTRLLVL.